The present TCR beta chain was sequenced within a study of blood T cell repertoires in COVID-19. For the study at large: The origin of the acute and convalescent COVID-19 samples was the United States, Italy and Spain.

Assignments of participants to cohorts depended upon their own reported clinical history. Measured with immunoSEQ multiplex PCR; TCRdb has only the in-frame clones, and not every one. In the table there are fewer than 350,000 clones, 85% of which are singletons. The ends were cut back, 7 bases at V and 0 bases at J, with 12 bases in the middle. The CDR3 runs to 14 residues. The germline gives CDR1 MNHEY, CDR2 SVGAGI. Sequencing input: PBMCs or T cells enriched from blood (not recorded which). J is TRBJ1-1 and V is TRBV6-5; D is possibly TRBD1 (6 bases). The receptor was derived from a woman in her forties or fifties who had recovered from COVID-19. Here the CDR3 DNA reads TGTGCCAGCACCCAGGGGCCTTTGAACACTGAAGCTTTCTTT. This gives the protein CASTQGPLNTEAFF.